Presented here are 32 T cell receptor beta chains from one specimen sequenced in a study of human T cells and chemical hapten exposure. Time point described: patch test 1, 2 weeks after DPC sensitization. The treatment: therapeutic diphenylcyclopropenone sensitization with weekly scalp DPC. Total RNA was isolated from whole blood that had not been fractionated. In TCRdb, the RACE reads were re-called with MiXCR into one record per CDR3 protein. This sample has around 39,000 distinct CDR3 sequences, with over 5.5% found just once. This specimen consisted of whole blood, obtained in connection with sensitization to the hapten diphenylcyclopropenone (DPC). These receptors originate from a woman aged 25 to 39 with alopecia areata. Some clones in this sample may be carry-over from other donors' samples.

This clonotype came up a few times. The V call is TRBV5-4, the J call TRBJ2-2; weak D call: TRBD1 (5 bases). Germline CDR1 reads SGHNT; CDR2 reads YYREEE (reference sequence). The CDR3 extends over 15 amino acids. Trimming took 0 bases from V and 7 from J, leaving 13 bases between them. This CDR3 reads CASSLDAGRGGELFF. CDR3 nucleotides: TGTGCCAGCAGCTTGGACGCAGGGCGAGGCGGGGAGCTGTTTTTT. Full variable domain (outside the CDR3, taken from reference TRBV5-4 and TRBJ2-2): ETGVTQSPTHLIKTRGQQVTLRCSSQSGHNTVSWYQQALGQGPQFIFQYYREEENGRGNFPPRFSGLQFPNYSSELNVNALELDDSALYLCASSLDAGRGGELFFGEGSRLTVL.

This clonotype was seen only a few times. This chain connects TRBV29-1 to TRBJ2-7; 11 positions agree with TRBD1. CDR1 is SQVTM and CDR2 is ANQGSEA in the germline V gene. V dropped 2 bases and J dropped 2; count of bases not matched to a gene: 5. The CDR3 has 15 amino acids. In DNA form, the CDR3 reads TGCAGCGTTGAACTGGAGGGACAGGGGGCCTACGAGCAGTACTTC. Its protein product is CSVELEGQGAYEQYF.

This clonotype was observed a few times. CDR3 sequence: CASSLVVGGTEAFF. The CDR3 region has the DNA TGTGCCAGCAGCTTGGTGGTGGGAGGCACTGAAGCTTTCTTT. The chain is built from TRBV5-5 and TRBJ1-1; no clear D gene. Germline V lookup: CDR1 SGHKS, CDR2 YYEKEE (reference sequence). Trimming removed 0 bases from V and 4 bases from J, with 10 bases in between. There are 14 residues in the CDR3.

The chain recombines TRBV5-1 with TRBJ1-2; D unresolved. Germline loops: CDR1 SGHRS, CDR2 YFSETQ. The CDR3 runs 14 residues. V gave up 1 base and J gave up 3 bases, with 10 bases separating them. This chain's CDR3 is CASSLPSGDYGYTF. The DNA for the CDR3 is TGCGCCAGCAGCTTGCCCAGCGGGGACTATGGCTACACCTTC.

V usage is TRBV7-9 and J usage is TRBJ2-1; maybe TRBD2 (7 bases). The CDR3 runs 15 residues. The germline gives CDR1 SEHNR, CDR2 FQNEAQ (reference sequence). Trimming cost V 5 bases and J 9 bases, with 20 bases left between them. CDR3: CASSPMEGGPGEQFF. CDR3 in DNA: TGTGCCAGCAGCCCGATGGAGGGGGGGCCGGGTGAGCAGTTCTTC.

This clonotype was observed many times. The chain uses TRBV7-6 and TRBJ2-2; D not certain. V was cut by 6 bases and J by 5 bases, with 10 bases left in between. Germline V CDR1 and CDR2: SGHVS, FNYEAQ. The CDR3 sequence is 13 residues long. CDR3 sequence (DNA): TGTGCCAGCAGGACTTCGAGAACCGGGGAGCTGTTTTTT. Translation gives CASRTSRTGELFF.

This clonotype was seen ten or more times. The gene calls are TRBV4-2 and TRBJ2-2; 10 bases agree with TRBD1. Trimming removed 4 bases from V and 0 bases from J; junction bases left unmatched: 8. This CDR3 has 18 amino acids. In germline, CDR1 is LGHNA, CDR2 YNFKEQ. CDR3 protein: CASSPGGDRGPNTGELFF. Here the CDR3 DNA reads TGTGCCAGCAGCCCAGGGGGGGACAGGGGTCCGAACACCGGGGAGCTGTTTTTT.

This clonotype showed up many times. This chain connects TRBV3-1 to TRBJ2-7, with D possibly called TRBD1 or TRBD2 (6 bases each). This CDR3 has 14 residues. Looked up from germline, CDR1 is LGHDT and CDR2 is YNNKEL (reference sequence). Trimming removed 5 bases from V and 2 bases from J, with 13 bases in between. This CDR3 reads CASSWKGGTYEQYF. The CDR3 nucleotides are TGTGCCAGCAGCTGGAAAGGGGGGACCTACGAGCAGTACTTC.

V gene TRBV3-1 combines with J gene TRBJ2-1; 8 nucleotides line up with TRBD2. The CDR3 contains 15 residues. The junction had 7 bases not matched to a gene; V was cut back by 3 bases and J by 6 bases. Germline V gives CDR1 LGHDT, CDR2 YNNKEL (reference sequence). CDR3 residues: CASSHDPGTSNEQFF. Here the CDR3 DNA reads TGTGCCAGCAGCCATGACCCCGGGACTAGCAATGAGCAGTTCTTC.

Only a few counts were recorded for this clonotype. The genes are TRBV5-1 and TRBJ1-1, with D unclear. The CDR3 contains 14 residues. The germline V gene encodes CDR1 SGHRS and CDR2 YFSETQ. Trimming cost V 0 bases and J 1 base, with 7 bases left between them. The CDR3 DNA sequence: TGCGCCAGCAGCTTGGCCTCCCAGAACACTGAAGCTTTCTTT. Its translation: CASSLASQNTEAFF.

This clonotype was picked up many times. The chain recombines TRBV5-1 with TRBJ2-1, with unresolved D. This CDR3 spans 15 amino acids. V dropped 0 bases and J dropped 2 bases, with 9 bases sitting between them. Germline V lookup: CDR1 SGHRS, CDR2 YFSETQ. The CDR3 loop is CASSLEYRAYNEQFF. The CDR3 bases are TGCGCCAGCAGCTTGGAGTATAGGGCCTACAATGAGCAGTTCTTC. Full variable domain (remainder filled in from reference TRBV5-1 and TRBJ2-1): KAGVTQTPRYLIKTRGQQVTLSCSPISGHRSVSWYQQTPGQGLQFLFEYFSETQRNKGNFPGRFSGRQFSNSRSEMNVSTLELGDSALYLCASSLEYRAYNEQFFGPGTRLTVL.

The genes are TRBV7-2 and TRBJ2-4; TRBD2 agrees at 14 bases. V shed 4 bases, J shed 0 bases, and the junction held 2 bases outside the gene matches. The CDR3 is 17 amino acids. Germline lookup yields CDR1 SGHTA and CDR2 FQGNSA. CDR3 amino acids: CASSWGLAGVAKNIQYF. The DNA for the CDR3 is TGTGCCAGCAGCTGGGGACTAGCGGGGGTAGCCAAAAACATTCAGTACTTC.

At least ten counts were recorded for this clonotype. The V gene is TRBV7-2, the J gene TRBJ2-3; the D gene could be TRBD1 or TRBD2 (6 bases each). Germline V gene lookup returns CDR1 SGHTA and CDR2 FQGNSA. The V gene lost 2 bases and the J gene lost 2 bases, with 20 bases spanning the gap. There are 18 residues in the CDR3. CDR3 amino acids: CASSLTGGPRVTTDTQYF. For the CDR3, the DNA is TGTGCCAGCAGCTTAACCGGGGGCCCGCGAGTTACCACAGATACGCAGTATTTT.

The genes are TRBV5-1 and TRBJ1-4, with 9 bases identical to TRBD1. The ends lost 0 bases at V and 4 bases at J; junction bases unmatched: 4. Germline CDR1 reads SGHRS; CDR2 reads YFSETQ. This CDR3 region has 16 residues. CDR3 residues: CASSLARGQGNEKLFF. The CDR3, as DNA: TGCGCCAGCAGCTTGGCTAGGGGACAGGGTAATGAAAAACTGTTTTTT.

In its sample, this clonotype was seen a few times. The chain carries TRBV12-3 or TRBV12-4 and TRBJ2-7; the match to TRBD2 covers 11 bases. This CDR3 contains 16 residues. V lost 3 bases to trimming and J lost 1 base; unmatched junction nucleotides: 5. In DNA, the CDR3 is TGTGCCAGCAGTTTCCGGCTAGCGGGGGGTTCCTACGAGCAGTACTTC. The encoded protein is CASSFRLAGGSYEQYF.

DNA of the CDR3: TGTGCCAGCGTTCGTAGCGGGGGGGCCTTAGATACGCAGTATTTT. This codes for CASVRSGGALDTQYF. The chain couples TRBV2 to TRBJ2-3; 11 nucleotides agree with TRBD2. Germline trimming cut 8 bases from V and 5 bases from J; bases unmatched to any gene: 9. Germline V lookup: CDR1 SNHLY, CDR2 FYNNEI. There are 15 residues in the CDR3.

This clonotype came up many times. The J gene is TRBJ1-1, the V gene TRBV18; D gene uncertain. CDR1 KGHSH and CDR2 LQKENI come from the germline V gene. The CDR3 length is 15 residues. Trimming left V 3 bases short and J 1 base short, with 12 bases between. CDR3 sequence: CASSPPSPANTEAFF. For the CDR3, the DNA is TGTGCCAGCTCACCCCCTTCCCCGGCGAACACTGAAGCTTTCTTT.

This clonotype showed up just a few times. The J gene is TRBJ2-1, the V gene TRBV30, with D uncertain. V lost 4 bases and J lost 8, with 9 bases in between. Looked up from germline, CDR1 is GTSNPN and CDR2 is SVGIG (reference sequence). The CDR3 covers 11 residues. The CDR3 DNA is TGTGCCTGGACTGTAGTATATGAGCAGTTCTTC. Amino acids: CAWTVVYEQFF.

V is TRBV3-1 and J is TRBJ2-3; 7 bases match TRBD2. V lost 4 bases and J lost 2; bases outside the gene matches: 6. CDR3 length: 15 amino acids. CDR1 LGHDT and CDR2 YNNKEL come from the germline V gene (reference sequence). The CDR3 here is CASSPARETTDTQYF. CDR3 sequence (DNA): TGTGCCAGCAGCCCTGCGCGGGAGACCACAGATACGCAGTATTTT.

This clonotype was counted between two and nine times. This chain connects TRBV20-1 to TRBJ1-2; D is ambiguous. The CDR3 runs to 15 residues. The germline V and J ends were trimmed by 1 base and 4 bases, with 16 bases remaining between them. Germline assignment: CDR1 DFQATT and CDR2 SNEGSKA (reference sequence). CDR3 sequence: CSARGLPRGSYGYTF. DNA for the CDR3: TGCAGTGCTAGAGGTCTACCCCGGGGATCCTATGGCTACACCTTC.

This clonotype showed up just a few times. The genes are TRBV20-1 and TRBJ2-1; maybe TRBD2 (6 bases). The CDR3 length is 14 residues. The V end lost 3 bases, the J end lost 0 bases, and 9 bases lay between the germline ends. CDR1 is DFQATT, CDR2 SNEGSKA, per germline (reference sequence). The CDR3 spells CSASGGISYNEQFF. CDR3 DNA: TGCAGTGCTAGTGGAGGGATCTCCTACAATGAGCAGTTCTTC.

Ten or more counts support this clonotype. The chain recombines TRBV20-1 with TRBJ2-7; TRBD2 matches 12 bases. This CDR3 has 15 residues. Per the germline V gene, CDR1 is DFQATT and CDR2 is SNEGSKA (reference sequence). V gave up 0 bases and J gave up 3 bases; unmatched junction bases: 3. CDR3 amino acids: CSARELAGGNYEQYF. The CDR3 DNA reads TGCAGTGCTAGAGAACTAGCGGGGGGAAACTACGAGCAGTACTTC.

This clonotype was seen a handful of times. This rearrangement joins TRBV5-1 to TRBJ2-2; perhaps TRBD2 as D (5 bases). The length of the CDR3 is 12 residues. V was clipped by 3 bases and J by 7 bases, with 7 bases between them. The germline CDR1 and CDR2 sequences are SGHRS and YFSETQ. The CDR3 loop is CASSWAGGELFF. Written as DNA, the CDR3 is TGCGCCAGCAGCTGGGCGGGCGGGGAGCTGTTTTTT.

This clonotype occurred many times. Written as DNA, the CDR3 is TGTGCCAGCAGCTTACAGGGGGCCACTGAAGCTTTCTTT. Its protein product is CASSLQGATEAFF. The J gene is TRBJ1-1, the V gene TRBV7-2; 8 bases line up with TRBD1. V lost 2 bases to trimming and J lost 4 bases; unmatched junction nucleotides: 0. The V gene's germline CDR1 is SGHTA and CDR2 FQGNSA. The CDR3 is 13 amino acids.

This chain connects TRBV20-1 to TRBJ1-1, with D uncertain. Trimming pared 0 bases from V and 0 bases from J, leaving 14 bases between. The CDR3 extends over 16 amino acids. Germline loops: CDR1 DFQATT, CDR2 SNEGSKA (reference sequence). The CDR3 is CSAREGHHRMNTEAFF. As DNA, the CDR3 is TGCAGTGCTAGAGAAGGGCACCACCGTATGAACACTGAAGCTTTCTTT.

This clonotype was seen ten or more times. The chain's CDR3 is CASSPLGGGLRGTEAFF. The CDR3, as DNA: TGTGCCAGCAGCCCGTTGGGGGGAGGATTAAGAGGCACTGAAGCTTTCTTT. J is TRBJ1-1 and V is TRBV28, with a tentative D call TRBD1 (5 bases). The V gene lost 6 bases and the J gene lost 4 bases, with 24 bases spanning the gap. CDR3 length equals 17 residues. CDR1 and CDR2 from the germline V gene are MDHEN and SYDVKM.

This clonotype was counted at least ten times. In nucleotides, the CDR3 is TGTGCCAGCAGCCCAAGACTAGCCAGCACAGATACGCAGTATTTT. This gives the protein CASSPRLASTDTQYF. The chain links TRBV12-3 or TRBV12-4 to TRBJ2-3; 7 bases line up with TRBD2. The CDR3 has 15 residues. The J segment lost 0 bases and the V segment lost 6 bases, leaving 6 bases of the junction unmatched.

This clonotype appeared a few times. The rearrangement links TRBV19 to TRBJ2-7, with 7 nucleotides matching TRBD1. The germline gives CDR1 LNHDA, CDR2 SQIVND (reference sequence). With 6 bases clipped from V and 3 bases from J, the junction kept 5 bases outside the gene matches. This CDR3 spans 13 amino acids. The CDR3 nucleotides are TGTGCCAGTAGCCGGGACAGCCTCTACGAGCAGTACTTC. This gives the protein CASSRDSLYEQYF.

About this clonotype: This could be a read error, since a much larger clone is one nucleotide away. This sequence joins TRBV6-2 or TRBV6-3 and TRBJ2-7, with 7 bases lining up with TRBD1. V was pared by 5 bases and J by 3 bases, with 7 bases of the junction left unmatched. Germline CDR1 reads MNHEY; CDR2 reads SVGEGT. This CDR3 is built from 14 residues. CDR3 sequence (DNA): TGTGCCAGCAGTCATCCGGGACAGATCTACGAGCAGTACTTC. Protein sequence: CASSHPGQIYEQYF.

Only a few counts were recorded for this clonotype. The V call is TRBV6-5, the J call TRBJ2-7; 14 nucleotides agree with TRBD2. The CDR3 spans 15 residues. With 6 bases clipped from V and 2 bases from J, the junction kept 3 bases outside the gene matches. Germline-derived CDR1 and CDR2 are MNHEY and SVGAGI. The chain's CDR3 is CASRGLAGGTYEQYF. The CDR3 region has the DNA TGTGCCAGCAGAGGACTAGCGGGGGGTACCTACGAGCAGTACTTC.

This clonotype occurred a few times. The V and J genes are TRBV12-3 or TRBV12-4 and TRBJ2-7; D gene ambiguous. The CDR3 runs to 14 residues. V was clipped by 0 bases and J by 3 bases, with 9 bases between them. Written as DNA, the CDR3 is TGTGCCAGCAGTTTAGCAGGACCGGTCTACGAGCAGTACTTC. Amino acid sequence: CASSLAGPVYEQYF.

This clonotype has a count of ten or more. J is TRBJ2-7 and V is TRBV12-3 or TRBV12-4; 9 nucleotides line up with TRBD1. The CDR3 length is 13 residues. Losses at the gene ends were 2 bases for V and 12 bases for J; bases not matched to a gene: 8. The CDR3: CASSLRDRDPSYF. The CDR3 DNA follows: TGTGCCAGCAGTTTAAGGGACAGGGATCCGTCGTACTTC.